Presented here are 18 T cell receptor beta chains from one specimen sequenced in a study of T cells in Graves' hyperthyroidism and ophthalmopathy. The CDR3 regions of TCR beta were amplified from RNA transcripts. During a first-round RT-PCR of the TCR CDR3, the HTBI primer set was used. TCRdb re-derived calls from the multiplex PCR reads in MiXCR, one entry per CDR3 protein. This sample has 480,000 or so distinct CDR3 sequences, with around 14% found just once. The sample was blood. These receptors were collected from a young woman with Graves' hyperthyroidism.

This clonotype appeared many times. V usage is TRBV27 and J usage is TRBJ1-5; D is uncertain. Per the germline V gene, CDR1 is MNHEY and CDR2 is SMNVEV (reference sequence). CDR3 size: 14 residues. The V gene lost 6 bases and the J gene lost 7 bases, with 16 bases spanning the gap. CDR3 region: CASSPLGKHQPQHF. The CDR3 DNA sequence: TGTGCCAGCAGCCCCCTGGGGAAACACCAGCCCCAGCATTTT.

This clonotype was detected ten times or more. The CDR3 DNA follows: TGTGCCACCAGTGATTCGGCCCTAAGCGGGCAAGCCTACAATGAGCAGTTCTTC. Its protein product is CATSDSALSGQAYNEQFF. The chain joins TRBV24-1 to TRBJ2-1; tentatively, D is TRBD2 (6 bases). The CDR3 runs to 18 residues. V lost 2 bases, J lost 2 bases, and 18 bases lay in between. Germline V gene lookup returns CDR1 KGHDR and CDR2 SFDVKD.

This clonotype was counted only a few times. The chain has TRBV4-1 and TRBJ1-1; D call uncertain. Per the germline V gene, CDR1 is MGHRA and CDR2 is YSYEKL. This CDR3 has 15 amino acids. Trimming shortened V by 4 bases and J by 1 base, and 13 bases separated the two germline ends. The CDR3 loop is CASSPGLGGNTEAFF. The CDR3 nucleotides are TGCGCCAGCAGCCCCGGATTGGGAGGGAACACTGAAGCTTTCTTT.

The gene calls are TRBV3-1 and TRBJ2-7; TRBD1 agrees at 10 bases. The V segment lost 4 bases and the J segment 3 bases; nucleotides outside the gene matches: 6. The length of the CDR3 is 15 residues. Germline V gives CDR1 LGHDT, CDR2 YNNKEL (reference sequence). CDR3 sequence: CASSPGTGVFYEQYF. CDR3 nucleotide sequence: TGTGCCAGCAGCCCCGGGACAGGGGTTTTCTACGAGCAGTACTTC.

The table lists this clonotype with many counts. This chain connects TRBV6-5 to TRBJ1-2; maybe TRBD1 (6 bases). This CDR3 region has 15 residues. V dropped 0 bases and J dropped 3 bases, with 11 bases sitting between them. Germline lookup yields CDR1 MNHEY and CDR2 SVGAGI. CDR3 in amino acids: CASSYSPGAYYGYTF. DNA for the CDR3: TGTGCCAGCAGTTACTCGCCAGGGGCCTACTATGGCTACACCTTC.

This clonotype has only a few counts. The chain recombines TRBV19 with TRBJ1-2, with 9 bases fitting TRBD1. Germline V gives CDR1 LNHDA, CDR2 SQIVND (reference sequence). V lost 5 bases and J lost 6; bases outside the gene matches: 7. The CDR3 totals 14 residues. This chain's CDR3 is CASSAYRGHDGYTF. The CDR3 DNA follows: TGTGCCAGTAGTGCATACAGGGGGCATGATGGCTACACCTTC.

Many counts were recorded for this clonotype. V gene TRBV10-2 combines with J gene TRBJ2-1; 7 nucleotides align to TRBD2. With 9 bases clipped from V and 10 bases from J, the junction kept 12 bases outside the gene matches. The CDR3 sequence is 13 residues long. Per the germline V gene, CDR1 is WSHSY and CDR2 is SAAADI. The CDR3 DNA follows: TGCGCCAGTGCGGGAGCCCGGGGAGGAGAGCAGTTCTTC. Amino acids: CASAGARGGEQFF.

This clonotype came up many times. V and J are TRBV5-1 and TRBJ2-2; D unresolved. Germline V lookup: CDR1 SGHRS, CDR2 YFSETQ. Between the trimmed V and J ends, which lost 1 base and 0 bases, there was a span of 7 bases. The CDR3 length is 15 residues. CDR3 bases: TGCGCCAGCAGCTTGAGCAGCCCGAACACCGGGGAGCTGTTTTTT. Its protein is CASSLSSPNTGELFF.

The table lists this clonotype with many counts. V usage is TRBV12-3 or TRBV12-4 and J usage is TRBJ2-1; D is unclear. V dropped 6 bases and J dropped 0 bases, with 15 bases sitting between them. The CDR3 is made up of 16 amino acids. In DNA, the CDR3 is TGTGCCAGCAGACGAATGACTGAGAGCTCCTACAATGAGCAGTTCTTC. This translates into CASRRMTESSYNEQFF.

The chain uses TRBV12-5 and TRBJ1-4; 8 nucleotides agree with TRBD1. V lost 3 bases, J lost 3 bases, and 3 bases stayed unmatched. The CDR3 contains 15 residues. Per the germline V gene, CDR1 is LGHNT and CDR2 is FRNRAP. The CDR3 spells CASGFQGASNEKLFF. CDR3 DNA sequence: TGTGCTAGTGGTTTTCAGGGGGCTTCTAATGAAAAACTGTTTTTT. Together with reference TRBV12-5 and TRBJ1-4, the CDR3 gives the full variable domain: DARVTQTPRHKVTEMGQEVTMRCQPILGHNTVFWYRQTMMQGLELLAYFRNRAPLDDSGMPKDRFSAEMPDATLATLKIQPSEPRDSAVYFCASGFQGASNEKLFFGSGTQLSVL.

This clonotype was seen repeatedly, ten times or more. The chain uses TRBV2 and TRBJ2-1, with 14 bases aligning to TRBD2. The CDR3 covers 16 residues. The junction had 7 bases not matched to a gene; V was cut back by 5 bases and J by 7 bases. Germline V gene sequence: CDR1 SNHLY, CDR2 FYNNEI. The CDR3, as DNA: TGTGCCAGCAGTCGGACCGGGACTAGCGGGAGTAATGAGCAGTTCTTC. Protein: CASSRTGTSGSNEQFF. The entire variable domain, with the rest obtained from reference TRBV2 and TRBJ2-1, is as follows: EPEVTQTPSHQVTQMGQEVILRCVPISNHLYFYWYRQILGQKVEFLVSFYNNEISEKSEIFDDQFSVERPDGSNFTLKIRSTKLEDSAMYFCASSRTGTSGSNEQFFGPGTRLTVL.

In its sample, this clonotype was seen many times. V gene TRBV6-1 combines with J gene TRBJ1-1; possibly TRBD1 for D (6 bases). The CDR3 sequence is 13 residues long. V lost 5 bases and J 7 bases, leaving 14 bases between the germline ends. Germline values: CDR1 MNHNS, CDR2 SASEGT. The CDR3 loop reads CASSKVLRGEAFF. The DNA of the CDR3 is TGTGCCAGCAGTAAAGTCCTCAGGGGTGAAGCTTTCTTT.

On this clonotype: This may come from a read error, since a much larger clone is one base off. V gene TRBV7-9 combines with J gene TRBJ1-2, with D perhaps TRBD1 (6 bases). The CDR3 spans 15 residues. Per the germline V gene, CDR1 is SEHNR and CDR2 is FQNEAQ (reference sequence). The DNA of the CDR3 is TGTGCCGGCAGCTTAAGGGGGGCCACTAACTATGGCTACACCTTC. Translated: CAGSLRGATNYGYTF.

This clonotype was seen a few times. The V call is TRBV5-1, the J call TRBJ1-2; D possibly corresponds to TRBD1 (6 bases). Trimming removed 4 bases at V and 7 bases at J, with 14 bases between. The CDR3 is 13 residues long. Germline V CDR1 and CDR2: SGHRS, YFSETQ. The CDR3 coding sequence is TGCGCCAGCAGCCCTCGGGGGCGGGTTGGCTACACCTTC. It specifies CASSPRGRVGYTF.

This clonotype showed up many times. The chain combines TRBV20-1 with TRBJ2-7; TRBD1 matches at 7 bases. Germline V gene data show CDR1 as DFQATT and CDR2 as SNEGSKA (reference sequence). V was pared by 4 bases and J by 3 bases, with 0 bases of the junction left unmatched. This CDR3 is built from 11 residues. The CDR3 coding sequence is TGCAGTGCTAACAGGGGCTACGAGCAGTACTTC. Protein sequence: CSANRGYEQYF.

The chain carries TRBV4-1 and TRBJ1-1; TRBD1 aligns across 8 bases. The V gene end was trimmed by 3 bases and the J gene end by 4 bases; junction bases not matched to a gene: 10. The CDR3 length is 16 residues. Germline V gene data show CDR1 as MGHRA and CDR2 as YSYEKL. CDR3 region: CASSHQRQGPGTEAFF. The CDR3, as DNA: TGCGCCAGCAGCCACCAGAGACAGGGGCCCGGCACTGAAGCTTTCTTT.

This clonotype was seen ten or more times. The chain links TRBV2 to TRBJ1-5; TRBD1 might be the D (5 bases). The CDR3 has 18 residues. From germline, CDR1 is SNHLY and CDR2 FYNNEI. V was clipped by 6 bases and J by 0 bases, with 21 bases between them. The CDR3 region is CASRAGFSSGVSNQPQHF. For the CDR3, the DNA is TGTGCCAGCAGGGCCGGCTTCTCCTCGGGGGTTAGCAATCAGCCCCAGCATTTT.

V usage is TRBV19 and J usage is TRBJ2-1; 7 bases align to TRBD2. Trimming at V came to 10 bases and at J to 9 bases, leaving 12 bases not matched to a gene. This CDR3 has 13 amino acids. CDR1 and CDR2 (germline): LNHDA, SQIVND (reference sequence). The CDR3 reads CAIKGGAGREQFF. CDR3 in DNA: TGTGCCATCAAGGGAGGGGCGGGACGTGAGCAGTTCTTC.